Listed here are 5 T cell receptor beta chains from one sample, sequenced in a study of tumor-infiltrating lymphocytes in primary liver carcinoma. From around 18-30 mg of unsorted bulk tissue, DNA and RNA were co-extracted together. The investigators made TCR beta cDNA from 500 ng total RNA, using a constant-region primer. Three rounds of nested multiplex PCR with slightly modified ARM-PCR produced TCR beta libraries. Forward primers for TRBV1-TRBV30 and a C-beta reverse primer served the first two PCR rounds, at 10 cycles each. TCRdb itself ran the multiplex PCR reads through MiXCR, one entry per CDR3 protein. The repertoire has tens of thousands of distinct CDR3 sequences, 60% to 75% of them found once; the top ten carry 25%. The sample taken for sequencing was liver tumor tissue from sampling region 2. Subset denoted: tumor region T2, inferior pole. The receptors derive from a man in his forties with primary liver carcinoma and hepatitis B virus infection.

As to this clonotype: This clone may be a read error of a much larger clone one base away. The chain joins TRBV2 to TRBJ2-2; TRBD1 matches 8 bases. CDR1 is SNHLY, CDR2 FYNNEI, per germline. J lost 6 bases, V lost 7 bases, and 13 bases had no gene match. This CDR3 has 16 amino acids. The CDR3 DNA reads TGTGCCAGCACCCGAGGAGTGACAGGGGTACCCGGGGAGCTGTTTTTT. Residues: CASTRGVTGVPGELFF.

As for this clonotype: Without the conserved terminal phenylalanine or tryptophan, this CDR3 likely stems from a read error. The chain recombines TRBV4-1 with TRBJ1-2; TRBD1 matches at 7 bases. The CDR3 has 13 residues. Germline CDR1 reads MGHRA; CDR2 reads YSYEKL. The CDR3 region has the DNA TGCGCCGGCAGCGGGACAGCTAACTATGGCTACACCTCC. Protein product: CAGSGTANYGYTS.

This clonotype has more than one count but fewer than ten. A much larger clone lies a single base off, so this may be a read error. The rearrangement joins TRBV29-1 to TRBJ1-2; D is undetermined. The V and J ends lost 7 bases and 12 bases respectively, with 15 bases between them. Per the germline V gene, CDR1 is SQVTM and CDR2 is ANQGSEA. The CDR3 extends over 10 amino acids. CDR3 in amino acids: CSAYPGIDTF. Here the CDR3 DNA reads TGCAGCGCTTATCCCGGCATTGACACCTTC.

This clonotype is categorized as medium-sized. The chain carries TRBV29-1 and TRBJ2-5, with D unclear. The CDR3 is 13 residues long. Germline V gene data show CDR1 as SQVTM and CDR2 as ANQGSEA. V lost 3 bases and J 4 bases, leaving 12 bases between the germline ends. CDR3 residues: CSVDEITGETQYF. The CDR3 bases are TGCAGCGTTGACGAGATAACCGGAGAGACCCAGTACTTC.

The chain couples TRBV5-1 to TRBJ1-1, with D uncertain. The V end was cut by 7 bases, the J end by 5 bases, with 18 bases between. Per germline, CDR1 SGHRS and CDR2 YFSETQ. The CDR3 runs 14 residues. The CDR3 loop reads CASALGRSSTEAFF. Here the CDR3 DNA reads TGCGCCAGCGCCTTGGGGAGGAGCTCGACTGAAGCTTTCTTT. Full variable domain (rest looked up from reference TRBV5-1 and TRBJ1-1): KAGVTQTPRYLIKTRGQQVTLSCSPISGHRSVSWYQQTPGQGLQFLFEYFSETQRNKGNFPGRFSGRQFSNSRSEMNVSTLELGDSALYLCASALGRSSTEAFFGQGTRLTVV.